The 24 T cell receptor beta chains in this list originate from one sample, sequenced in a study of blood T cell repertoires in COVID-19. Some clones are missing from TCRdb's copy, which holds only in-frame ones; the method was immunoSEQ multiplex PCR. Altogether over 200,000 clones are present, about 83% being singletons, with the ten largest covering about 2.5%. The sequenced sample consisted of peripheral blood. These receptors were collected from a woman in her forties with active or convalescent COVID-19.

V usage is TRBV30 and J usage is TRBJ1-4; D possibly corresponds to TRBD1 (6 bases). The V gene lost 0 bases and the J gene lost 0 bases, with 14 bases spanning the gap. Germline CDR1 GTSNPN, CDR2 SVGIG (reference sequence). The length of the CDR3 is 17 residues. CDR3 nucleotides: TGTGCCTGGAGTGTGGGGCACAGGGAAGCAACTAATGAAAAACTGTTTTTT. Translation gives CAWSVGHREATNEKLFF.

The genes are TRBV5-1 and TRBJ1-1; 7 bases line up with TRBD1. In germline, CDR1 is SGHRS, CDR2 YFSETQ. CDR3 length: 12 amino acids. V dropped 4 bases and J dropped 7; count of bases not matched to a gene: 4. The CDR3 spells CASSVGTVEAFF. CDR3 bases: TGCGCCAGCAGCGTCGGGACAGTTGAAGCTTTCTTT. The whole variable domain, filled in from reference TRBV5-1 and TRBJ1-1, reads KAGVTQTPRYLIKTRGQQVTLSCSPISGHRSVSWYQQTPGQGLQFLFEYFSETQRNKGNFPGRFSGRQFSNSRSEMNVSTLELGDSALYLCASSVGTVEAFFGQGTRLTVV.

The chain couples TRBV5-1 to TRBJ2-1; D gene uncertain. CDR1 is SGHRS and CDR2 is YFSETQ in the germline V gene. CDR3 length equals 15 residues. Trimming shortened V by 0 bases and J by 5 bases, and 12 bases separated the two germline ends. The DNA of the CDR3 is TGCGCCAGCAGCTTGGCCTTTGGCGGCCACAATGAGCAGTTCTTC. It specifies CASSLAFGGHNEQFF.

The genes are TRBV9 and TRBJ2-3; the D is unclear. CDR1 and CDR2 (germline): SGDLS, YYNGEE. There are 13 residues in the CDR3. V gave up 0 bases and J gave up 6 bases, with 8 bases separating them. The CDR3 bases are TGTGCCAGCAGCGTAGTCCCCATGGATACGCAGTATTTT. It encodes CASSVVPMDTQYF.

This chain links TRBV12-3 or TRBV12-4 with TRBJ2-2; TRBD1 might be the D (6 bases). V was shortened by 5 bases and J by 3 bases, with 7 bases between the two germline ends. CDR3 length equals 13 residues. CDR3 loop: CASSTGYTGELFF. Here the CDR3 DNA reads TGTGCCAGCAGTACAGGGTACACCGGGGAGCTGTTTTTT.

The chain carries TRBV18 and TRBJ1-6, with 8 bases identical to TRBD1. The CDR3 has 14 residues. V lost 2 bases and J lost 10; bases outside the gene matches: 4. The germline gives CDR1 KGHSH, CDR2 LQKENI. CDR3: CASSPTTGESPLHF. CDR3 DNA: TGTGCCAGCTCACCAACGACAGGGGAATCACCCCTCCACTTT.

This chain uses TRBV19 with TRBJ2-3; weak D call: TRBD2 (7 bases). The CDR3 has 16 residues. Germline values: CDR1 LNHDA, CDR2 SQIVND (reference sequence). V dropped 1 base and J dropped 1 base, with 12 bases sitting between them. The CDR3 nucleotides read TGTGCCAGTAGTATAGGAGGGGGGGCCGGCACAGATACGCAGTATTTT. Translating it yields CASSIGGGAGTDTQYF.

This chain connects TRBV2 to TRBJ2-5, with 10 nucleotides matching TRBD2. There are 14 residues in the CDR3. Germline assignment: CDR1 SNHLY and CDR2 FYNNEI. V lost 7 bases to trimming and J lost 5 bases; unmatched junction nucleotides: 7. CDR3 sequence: CASTSGLAAETQYF. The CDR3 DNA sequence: TGTGCCAGCACCTCAGGACTAGCGGCGGAGACCCAGTACTTC.

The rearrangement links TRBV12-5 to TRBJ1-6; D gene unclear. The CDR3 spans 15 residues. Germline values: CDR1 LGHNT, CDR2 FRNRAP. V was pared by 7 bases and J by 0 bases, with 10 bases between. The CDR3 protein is CASDRGSSYNSPLHF. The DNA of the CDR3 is TGTGCTAGTGATCGGGGAAGCTCCTATAATTCACCCCTCCACTTT.

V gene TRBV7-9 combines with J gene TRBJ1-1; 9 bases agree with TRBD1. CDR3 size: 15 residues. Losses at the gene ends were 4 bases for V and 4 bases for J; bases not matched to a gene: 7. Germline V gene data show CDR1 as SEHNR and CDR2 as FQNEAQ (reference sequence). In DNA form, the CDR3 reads TGTGCCAGCAGCTCCCGACAGGGGGTAGCCACTGAAGCTTTCTTT. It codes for CASSSRQGVATEAFF.

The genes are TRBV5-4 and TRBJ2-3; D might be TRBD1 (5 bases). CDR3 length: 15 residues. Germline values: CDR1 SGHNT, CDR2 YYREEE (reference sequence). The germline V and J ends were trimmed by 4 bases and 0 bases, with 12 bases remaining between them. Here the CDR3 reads CASSVAQGSTDTQYF. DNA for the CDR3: TGTGCCAGCAGCGTCGCTCAGGGAAGCACAGATACGCAGTATTTT.

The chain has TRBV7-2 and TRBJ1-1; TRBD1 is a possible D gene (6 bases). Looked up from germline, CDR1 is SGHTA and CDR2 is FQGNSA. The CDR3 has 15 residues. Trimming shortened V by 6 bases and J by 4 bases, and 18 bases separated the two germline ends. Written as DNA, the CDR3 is TGTGCCAGCAGTCCCATTGACAGGCCCAGCACTGAAGCTTTCTTT. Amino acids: CASSPIDRPSTEAFF.

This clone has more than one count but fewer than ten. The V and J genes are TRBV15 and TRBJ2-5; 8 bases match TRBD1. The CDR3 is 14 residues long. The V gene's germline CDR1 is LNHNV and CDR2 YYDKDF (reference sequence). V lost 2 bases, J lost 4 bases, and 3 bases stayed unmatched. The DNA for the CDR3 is TGTGCCACCAGCAGAATCGACAGGGGAGAGACCCAGTACTTC. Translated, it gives CATSRIDRGETQYF.

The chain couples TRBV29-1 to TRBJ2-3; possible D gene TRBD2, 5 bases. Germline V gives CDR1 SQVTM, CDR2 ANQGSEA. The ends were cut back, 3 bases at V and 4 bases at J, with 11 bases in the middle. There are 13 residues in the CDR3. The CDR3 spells CSVEEVGADTQYF. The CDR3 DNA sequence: TGCAGCGTTGAGGAGGTGGGTGCAGATACGCAGTATTTT.

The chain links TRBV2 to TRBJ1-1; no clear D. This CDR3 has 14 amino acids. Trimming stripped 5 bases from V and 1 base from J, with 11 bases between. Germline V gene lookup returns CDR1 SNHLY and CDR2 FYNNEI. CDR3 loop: CASSTSRGNTEAFF. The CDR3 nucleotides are TGTGCCAGCAGTACAAGTAGAGGGAACACTGAAGCTTTCTTT.

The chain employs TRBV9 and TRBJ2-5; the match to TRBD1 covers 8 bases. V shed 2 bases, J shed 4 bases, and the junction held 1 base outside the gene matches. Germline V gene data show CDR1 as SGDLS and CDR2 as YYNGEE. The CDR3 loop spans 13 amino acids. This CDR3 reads CASSVDRAETQYF. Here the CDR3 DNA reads TGTGCCAGCAGCGTGGACAGGGCAGAGACCCAGTACTTC.

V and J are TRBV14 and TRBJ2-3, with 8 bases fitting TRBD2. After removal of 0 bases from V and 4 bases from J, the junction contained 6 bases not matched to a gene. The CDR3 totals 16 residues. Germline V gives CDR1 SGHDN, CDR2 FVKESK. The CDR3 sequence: CASSQDPAGDSDTQYF. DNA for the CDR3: TGTGCCAGCAGCCAAGATCCAGCGGGGGACTCAGATACGCAGTATTTT.

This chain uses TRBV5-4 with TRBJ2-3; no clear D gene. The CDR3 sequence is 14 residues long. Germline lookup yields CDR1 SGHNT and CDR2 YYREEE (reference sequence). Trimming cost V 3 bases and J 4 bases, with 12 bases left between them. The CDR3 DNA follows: TGTGCCAGCAGCTCGTTCATGGTAGCAGATACGCAGTATTTT. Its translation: CASSSFMVADTQYF. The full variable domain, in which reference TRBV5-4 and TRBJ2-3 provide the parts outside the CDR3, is ETGVTQSPTHLIKTRGQQVTLRCSSQSGHNTVSWYQQALGQGPQFIFQYYREEENGRGNFPPRFSGLQFPNYSSELNVNALELDDSALYLCASSSFMVADTQYFGPGTRLTVL.

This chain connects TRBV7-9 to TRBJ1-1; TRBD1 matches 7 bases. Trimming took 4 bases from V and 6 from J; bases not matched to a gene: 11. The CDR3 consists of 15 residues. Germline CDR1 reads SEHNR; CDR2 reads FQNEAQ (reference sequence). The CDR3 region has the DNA TGTGCCAGCAGCTCCCTCGACAGGGCAAGCGCTGAAGCTTTCTTT. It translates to CASSSLDRASAEAFF.

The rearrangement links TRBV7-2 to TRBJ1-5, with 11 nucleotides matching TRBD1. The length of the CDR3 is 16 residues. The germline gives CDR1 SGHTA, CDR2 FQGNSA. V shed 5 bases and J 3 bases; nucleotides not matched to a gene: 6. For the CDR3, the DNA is TGTGCCAGCAGCCCAGAGGACAGGGGGCTCAATCAGCCCCAGCATTTT. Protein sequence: CASSPEDRGLNQPQHF.

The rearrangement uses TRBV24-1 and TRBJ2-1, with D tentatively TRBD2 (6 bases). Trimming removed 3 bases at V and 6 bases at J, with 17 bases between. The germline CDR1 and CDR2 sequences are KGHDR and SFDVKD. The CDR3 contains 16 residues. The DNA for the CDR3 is TGTGCCACCAGTGATCGGCTAGCGACGGTTGGCAATGAGCAGTTCTTC. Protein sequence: CATSDRLATVGNEQFF.

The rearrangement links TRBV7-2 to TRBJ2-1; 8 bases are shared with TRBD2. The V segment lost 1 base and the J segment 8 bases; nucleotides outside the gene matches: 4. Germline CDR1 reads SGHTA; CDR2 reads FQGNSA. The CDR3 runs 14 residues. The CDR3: CASSLVPGGDEQFF. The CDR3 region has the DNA TGTGCCAGCAGCTTAGTCCCGGGGGGGGATGAGCAGTTCTTC.

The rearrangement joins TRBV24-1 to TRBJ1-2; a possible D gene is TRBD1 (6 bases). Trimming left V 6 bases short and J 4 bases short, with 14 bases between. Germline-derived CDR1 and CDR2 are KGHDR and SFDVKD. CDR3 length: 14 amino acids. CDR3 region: CATSPAAGAYGYTF. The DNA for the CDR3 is TGTGCCACCAGTCCAGCGGCAGGGGCCTATGGCTACACCTTC.

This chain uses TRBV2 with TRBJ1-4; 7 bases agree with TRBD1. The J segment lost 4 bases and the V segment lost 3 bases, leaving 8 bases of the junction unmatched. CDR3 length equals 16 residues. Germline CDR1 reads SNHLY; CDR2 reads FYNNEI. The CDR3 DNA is TGTGCCAGCAGTGACTCCTTGACAGGGAATAATGAAAAACTGTTTTTT. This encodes CASSDSLTGNNEKLFF.